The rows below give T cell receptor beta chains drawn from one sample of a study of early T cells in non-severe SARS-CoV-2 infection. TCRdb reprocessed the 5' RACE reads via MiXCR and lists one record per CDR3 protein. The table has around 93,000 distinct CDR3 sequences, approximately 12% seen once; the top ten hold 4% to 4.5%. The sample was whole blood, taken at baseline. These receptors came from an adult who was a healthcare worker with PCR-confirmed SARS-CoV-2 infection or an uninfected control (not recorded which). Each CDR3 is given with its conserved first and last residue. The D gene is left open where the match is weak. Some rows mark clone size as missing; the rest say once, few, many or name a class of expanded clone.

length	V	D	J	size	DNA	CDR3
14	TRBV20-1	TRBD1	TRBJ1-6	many	TGCAGTGCTAGAACCGGGACAGGGGATTCACCCCTCCACTTT	CSARTGTGDSPLHF
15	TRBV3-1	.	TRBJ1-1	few	TGTGCCAGCAGGCCAGCCGTTCGGGGGAACACTGAAGCTTTCTTT	CASRPAVRGNTEAFF
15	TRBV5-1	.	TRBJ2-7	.	TGCGCCAGCAGCTTGGGGGCAGGTAACCGCTACGAGCAGTACTTC	CASSLGAGNRYEQYF
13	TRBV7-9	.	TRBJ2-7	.	TGTGCCAGCAGCCTCCCGCCGATCTACGAGCAGTACTTC	CASSLPPIYEQYF
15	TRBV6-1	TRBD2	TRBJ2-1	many	TGTGCCAGCGGAGAAAGACTAGCGCTGGGCAATGAGCAGTTCTTC	CASGERLALGNEQFF
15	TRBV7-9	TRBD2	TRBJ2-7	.	TGTGCCAGCAGCGCCCGGCCTAGCGGATCCTACGAGCAGTACTTC	CASSARPSGSYEQYF
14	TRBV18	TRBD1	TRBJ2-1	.	TGTGCCAGCTCCGGACAGGGGGTATACAATGAGCAGTTCTTC	CASSGQGVYNEQFF
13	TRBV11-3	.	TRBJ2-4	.	TGTGCCAGCAGTGACGGGGGACTTAACATTCAGTACTTC	CASSDGGLNIQYF
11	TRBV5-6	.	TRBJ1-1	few	TGTGCCAGCACCTCTCGCACTGAAGCTTTCTTT	CASTSRTEAFF
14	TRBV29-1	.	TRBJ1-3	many	TGCAGCGTTGGTTTAGGATTCTCTGGAAACACCATATATTTT	CSVGLGFSGNTIYF
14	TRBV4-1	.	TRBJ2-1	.	TGCGCCAGCAGCCTGGACCGATACTACAATGAGCAGTTCTTC	CASSLDRYYNEQFF
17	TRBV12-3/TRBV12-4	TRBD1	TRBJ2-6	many	TGTGCCAGCAGTCCTGCCCGGACAGGGGCCGGGGCCAACGTCCTGACTTTC	CASSPARTGAGANVLTF
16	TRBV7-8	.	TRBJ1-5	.	TGTGCCAGCAGCTCAAGGACAGACTATAGCAATCAGCCCCAGCATTTT	CASSSRTDYSNQPQHF
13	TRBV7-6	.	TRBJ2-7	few	TGTGCCAGCAGCTCCTCGTCTCTAGAGGAGCAGTACTTC	CASSSSSLEEQYF
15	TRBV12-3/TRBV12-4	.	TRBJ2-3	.	TGTGCCAGCAGTTATTCAGGTCTAGACACAGATACGCAGTATTTT	CASSYSGLDTDTQYF
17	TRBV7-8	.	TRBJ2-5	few	TGTGCCAGCAGCTTAGTAGGCGCTCGTGGACAGAAAGAGACCCAGTACTTC	CASSLVGARGQKETQYF
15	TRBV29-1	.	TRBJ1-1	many	TGCAGCGTTGAAGATCTACAAGGGAAGAACACTGAAGCTTTCTTT	CSVEDLQGKNTEAFF
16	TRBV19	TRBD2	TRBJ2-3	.	TGTGCCAGTAGAACTAGCGGGAGACTTAAGACAGATACGCAGTATTTT	CASRTSGRLKTDTQYF
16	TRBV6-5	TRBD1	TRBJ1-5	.	TGTGCCAGCAGTTCGTACGGACAGGGTTACAATCAGCCCCAGCATTTT	CASSSYGQGYNQPQHF
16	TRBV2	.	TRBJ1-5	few	TGTGCCAGCAGTGAAGCGCTTCGGGGTGCGGGTCAGCCCCAGCATTTT	CASSEALRGAGQPQHF
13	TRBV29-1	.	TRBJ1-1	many	TGCAGCGCGTTGGGAGGCCGGAACACTGAAGCTTTCTTT	CSALGGRNTEAFF
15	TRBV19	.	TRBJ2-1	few	TGTGCCACTGCGCGGGGAGGAGGCCCCTACAATGAGCAGTTCTTC	CATARGGGPYNEQFF
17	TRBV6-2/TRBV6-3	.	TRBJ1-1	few	TGTGCCAGCAGTTACCCCTTGGCACCTACCATGAACACTGAAGCTTTCTTT	CASSYPLAPTMNTEAFF
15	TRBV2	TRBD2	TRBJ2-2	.	TGTGCCAGCAAGTTCCTAGGGGAGGGGACCGGGGAGCTGTTTTTT	CASKFLGEGTGELFF
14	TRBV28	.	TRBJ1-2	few	TGTGCCAGCAGTTCGTTAACTCCGGACAGATACTACACCTTC	CASSSLTPDRYYTF
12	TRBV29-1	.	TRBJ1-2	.	TGCAGCGCGGGTTCGGGGGCCTATGGCTACACCTTC	CSAGSGAYGYTF
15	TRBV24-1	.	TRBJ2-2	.	TGTGCCACCAGTGATTTGCACGGGGAGGCCGGGGAGCTGTTTTTT	CATSDLHGEAGELFF
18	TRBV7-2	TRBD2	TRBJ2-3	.	TGTGCCAGCAGCTTAGCGAAGGGACTAGCGGGGGAGGCAGATACGCAGTATTTT	CASSLAKGLAGEADTQYF
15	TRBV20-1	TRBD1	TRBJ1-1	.	TGCAGTGCTAGAAGACAGGGGAAGGGGCCATTCGAAGCTTTCTTT	CSARRQGKGPFEAFF
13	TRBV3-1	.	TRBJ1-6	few	TGTGCCAGCAGCCAAGAGAACAGAAGGCCCCTCCACTTT	CASSQENRRPLHF
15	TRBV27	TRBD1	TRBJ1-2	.	TGTGCCAGCAGTTCCCGGACAGGGGGCGGGAATGGCTACACCTTC	CASSSRTGGGNGYTF
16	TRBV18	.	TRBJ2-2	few	TGTGCCAGCTCACCACTGGGGACGGCGAACACCGGGGAGCTGTTTTTT	CASSPLGTANTGELFF